The 22 T cell receptor beta chains below were found in one sample sequenced in a study of fetal regulatory T cell absence and autoimmunity. Sequenced by immunoSEQ multiplex PCR; TCRdb stores in-frame clones only, minus some. Of 95,000 or so clones in the sample, approximately 79% were seen once. Sequences were obtained from pancreas tissue. The receptors derive from a male donor with IPEX syndrome.

The J gene is TRBJ2-3, the V gene TRBV5-4, with D maybe TRBD2 (5 bases). The germline V gene encodes CDR1 SGHNT and CDR2 YYREEE (reference sequence). V was trimmed by 1 base and J by 4 bases, leaving 10 bases between them. This CDR3 has 14 amino acids. The CDR3 DNA sequence: TGTGCCAGCAGCTTGCTAGGGAGCCCAGATACGCAGTATTTT. Protein sequence: CASSLLGSPDTQYF.

This clone was seen only a few times. V usage is TRBV7-9 and J usage is TRBJ1-1; D gene ambiguous. V lost 0 bases and J lost 7, with 3 bases in between. Germline lookup yields CDR1 SEHNR and CDR2 FQNEAQ (reference sequence). This CDR3 has 11 amino acids. CDR3 protein: CASSLASEAFF. The CDR3 bases are TGTGCCAGCAGCTTAGCCAGTGAAGCTTTCTTT.

DNA for the CDR3: TGCGCCAGCAGACTCTCTAGCGGGAGACCCCACGAGCAGTACTTC. It codes for CASRLSSGRPHEQYF. This sequence joins TRBV4-1 and TRBJ2-7; 10 bases agree with TRBD2. This CDR3 region has 15 residues. Germline trimming cut 6 bases from V and 5 bases from J; bases unmatched to any gene: 10. In germline, CDR1 is MGHRA, CDR2 YSYEKL.

The chain has TRBV30 and TRBJ2-1; D is undetermined. CDR1 and CDR2 from the germline V gene are GTSNPN and SVGIG (reference sequence). Trimming left V 0 bases short and J 9 bases short, with 9 bases between. The CDR3 loop spans 12 amino acids. CDR3 residues: CAWSVDRFEQFF. CDR3 sequence (DNA): TGTGCCTGGAGTGTAGACCGATTTGAGCAGTTCTTC.

The chain has TRBV7-7 and TRBJ2-7; 9 bases are shared with TRBD1. Germline V gene sequence: CDR1 SSHAT, CDR2 FNYEAQ (reference sequence). V lost 1 base, J lost 1 base, and 2 bases stayed unmatched. The CDR3 has 15 residues. The CDR3 bases are TGTGCCAGCAGCTTAGAGACAGGGGGATCCTACGAGCAGTACTTC. Translated, it gives CASSLETGGSYEQYF.

The chain couples TRBV2 to TRBJ2-7; D gene unclear. Trimming left V 4 bases short and J 3 bases short, with 4 bases between. The CDR3 has 11 residues. CDR1 and CDR2 from the germline V gene are SNHLY and FYNNEI. The CDR3 sequence: CASSAHYEQYF. The CDR3 DNA reads as TGTGCCAGCAGTGCCCACTACGAGCAGTACTTC.

The V and J genes are TRBV25-1 and TRBJ2-7, with TRBD2 matching over 12 bases. V shed 4 bases and J 4 bases; nucleotides not matched to a gene: 5. This CDR3 has 15 residues. CDR1 is MGHDK and CDR2 is SYGVNS in the germline V gene. The CDR3 sequence is CASSAPGTSGYEQYF. The DNA of the CDR3 is TGTGCCAGCAGTGCCCCCGGGACTAGCGGGTACGAGCAGTACTTC.

About this clone: This sample also contains other DNA sequences that code for the same CDR3. The chain employs TRBV5-1 and TRBJ1-1, with TRBD1 matching over 9 bases. Germline V lookup: CDR1 SGHRS, CDR2 YFSETQ. Trimming took 2 bases from V and 1 from J; bases not matched to a gene: 0. The CDR3 totals 14 residues. The CDR3 DNA reads TGCGCCAGCAGCTTACAGGGGGCGAACACTGAAGCTTTCTTT. Its protein product is CASSLQGANTEAFF.

This chain links TRBV7-9 with TRBJ1-4; D gene ambiguous. Germline V gives CDR1 SEHNR, CDR2 FQNEAQ (reference sequence). V gave up 2 bases and J gave up 8 bases, with 18 bases separating them. The CDR3 is 16 residues long. This CDR3 reads CASSLNSAGFREKLFF. In DNA, the CDR3 is TGTGCCAGCAGCTTAAATAGCGCCGGGTTTAGAGAAAAACTGTTTTTT.

The V call is TRBV18, the J call TRBJ2-4, with D tentatively TRBD1 (5 bases). The germline V and J ends were trimmed by 0 bases and 2 bases, with 17 bases remaining between them. The germline CDR1 and CDR2 sequences are KGHSH and LQKENI. The CDR3 length is 18 residues. The CDR3 DNA sequence: TGTGCCAGCTCACCACCCCGGTTGTGGGGCTCTCCCAAAAACATTCAGTACTTC. This gives the protein CASSPPRLWGSPKNIQYF.

The rearrangement joins TRBV10-1 to TRBJ2-2; TRBD1 matches 9 bases. The germline CDR1 and CDR2 sequences are WNHNN and SYGVQD (reference sequence). The junction had 4 bases not matched to a gene; V was cut back by 8 bases and J by 6 bases. The CDR3 extends over 13 amino acids. CDR3 sequence reads: CASGRQGAGELFF. In DNA form, the CDR3 reads TGCGCCAGCGGACGACAGGGGGCCGGGGAGCTGTTTTTT.

This chain joins TRBV12-5 and TRBJ2-1; D remains unclear. This CDR3 comprises 13 residues. Deletions cut 2 bases from V and 6 bases from J, with 8 bases between. Germline V gene lookup returns CDR1 LGHNT and CDR2 FRNRAP. The CDR3 loop reads CASGLSLTNEQFF. The CDR3 coding sequence is TGTGCTAGTGGTTTGAGTCTAACCAATGAGCAGTTCTTC.

The genes are TRBV7-9 and TRBJ2-5; D is tentatively TRBD1 or TRBD2 (5 bases each). CDR1 and CDR2 from the germline V gene are SEHNR and FQNEAQ (reference sequence). The CDR3 spans 14 residues. Trimming took 2 bases from V and 2 from J, leaving 9 bases between them. The DNA of the CDR3 is TGTGCCAGCAGCTTATGGGGGAGTCAAGAGACCCAGTACTTC. Its translation: CASSLWGSQETQYF.

This clone was counted once. The chain carries TRBV15 and TRBJ2-3; D might be TRBD2 (6 bases). CDR3 size: 16 residues. V lost 5 bases to trimming and J lost 0 bases, with 15 bases between them. The germline gives CDR1 LNHNV, CDR2 YYDKDF (reference sequence). The CDR3 protein is CATSPWGGTSTDTQYF. For the CDR3, the DNA is TGTGCCACCAGCCCATGGGGTGGGACTAGCACAGATACGCAGTATTTT.

In regard to this clone: Other DNA variants within this sample encode the same CDR3. The chain combines TRBV5-1 with TRBJ2-3; D may be TRBD1 or TRBD2 (6 bases each). Per the germline V gene, CDR1 is SGHRS and CDR2 is YFSETQ. Deletions cut 0 bases from V and 0 bases from J, with 8 bases between. CDR3 length equals 15 residues. The CDR3 coding sequence is TGCGCCAGCAGCTTGGGAGGGGGGAGCACAGATACGCAGTATTTT. This gives the protein CASSLGGGSTDTQYF.

The table lists this clone with a few counts. The chain employs TRBV5-1 and TRBJ1-2; 9 nucleotides match TRBD1. V was pared by 0 bases and J by 5 bases, with 8 bases of the junction left unmatched. Germline CDR1 is SGHRS and CDR2 is YFSETQ. The CDR3 has 16 amino acids. As DNA, the CDR3 is TGCGCCAGCAGCTTGGGAGGGGGACAGGGCGTTTATGGCTACACCTTC. This gives the protein CASSLGGGQGVYGYTF.

The chain is built from TRBV10-3 and TRBJ2-7, with 11 bases matching TRBD2. CDR3 length: 15 residues. V shed 6 bases, J shed 1 base, and the junction held 5 bases outside the gene matches. In germline, CDR1 is ENHRY, CDR2 SYGVKD. This CDR3 is CAIRMTSGDSYEQYF. The CDR3 DNA reads as TGTGCCATCAGGATGACTAGCGGGGATTCCTACGAGCAGTACTTC.

A word on this clone: The identical CDR3 is also encoded by other nucleotide sequences in the sample. This chain uses TRBV12-5 with TRBJ2-1; the D is unclear. In germline, CDR1 is LGHNT, CDR2 FRNRAP. The V end was cut by 3 bases, the J end by 4 bases, with 4 bases between. The CDR3 has 12 residues. CDR3 amino acids: CASGFGYNEQFF. CDR3 DNA: TGTGCTAGTGGTTTCGGATACAATGAGCAGTTCTTC.

The V call is TRBV11-2, the J call TRBJ2-2; D might be TRBD2 (5 bases). Germline V CDR1 and CDR2: SGHAT, FQNNGV. V lost 5 bases, J lost 5 bases, and 18 bases lay in between. CDR3 length: 16 amino acids. CDR3: CASSHPGLRRTGELFF. The CDR3, as DNA: TGTGCCAGCAGCCACCCGGGTCTCCGGAGGACCGGGGAGCTGTTTTTT.

This clone was detected a few times. This chain joins TRBV19 and TRBJ2-1; TRBD2 matches at 14 bases. This CDR3 is built from 17 residues. Trimming took 3 bases from V and 6 from J; bases not matched to a gene: 7. CDR1 is LNHDA and CDR2 is SQIVND in the germline V gene (reference sequence). Here the CDR3 reads CASSIIGLAGGFNEQFF. The CDR3 DNA reads as TGTGCCAGTAGTATTATAGGACTAGCGGGAGGATTCAATGAGCAGTTCTTC. Looking up the rest from reference TRBV19 and TRBJ2-1 gives the full variable domain: DGGITQSPKYLFRKEGQNVTLSCEQNLNHDAMYWYRQDPGQGLRLIYYSQIVNDFQKGDIAEGYSVSREKKESFPLTVTSAQKNPTAFYLCASSIIGLAGGFNEQFFGPGTRLTVL.

This clone was observed a few times. The chain combines TRBV30 with TRBJ2-4; D gene uncertain. This CDR3 has 14 residues. Germline V lookup: CDR1 GTSNPN, CDR2 SVGIG (reference sequence). V was trimmed by 3 bases and J by 0 bases, leaving 9 bases between them. CDR3 bases: TGTGCCTGGAGGGCAGCGTTAGCCAAAAACATTCAGTACTTC. This translates into CAWRAALAKNIQYF.

A few counts support this clone. The J gene is TRBJ2-7, the V gene TRBV6-6; D gene unclear. The CDR3 extends over 11 amino acids. The germline gives CDR1 MNHNY, CDR2 SVGAGI (reference sequence). Trimming removed 5 bases from V and 2 bases from J, with 4 bases in between. The CDR3: CASSDTYEQYF. The DNA for the CDR3 is TGTGCCAGCAGTGACACCTACGAGCAGTACTTC.